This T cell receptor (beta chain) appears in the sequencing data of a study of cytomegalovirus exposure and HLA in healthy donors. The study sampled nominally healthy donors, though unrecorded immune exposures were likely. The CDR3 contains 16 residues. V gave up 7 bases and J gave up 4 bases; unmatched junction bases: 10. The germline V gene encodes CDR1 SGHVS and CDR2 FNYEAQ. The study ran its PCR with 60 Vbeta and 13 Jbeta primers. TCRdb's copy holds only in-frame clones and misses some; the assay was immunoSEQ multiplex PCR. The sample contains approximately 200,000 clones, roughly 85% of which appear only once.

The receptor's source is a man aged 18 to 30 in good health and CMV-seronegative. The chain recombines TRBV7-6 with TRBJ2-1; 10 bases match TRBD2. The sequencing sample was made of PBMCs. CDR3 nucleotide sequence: TGTGCCAGCACCACAGCGGGAGGGATTGGTTACAATGAGCAGTTCTTC. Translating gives CASTTAGGIGYNEQFF.